This T cell receptor (beta chain) is from a study of response to subunit inactivated influenza vaccine. Notes on the study in general: It was the authors' suggestion that each seasonal influenza vaccination recruits few new T cells.

TCRdb used MiXCR to reprocess the RT-PCR reads, holding one entry per CDR3 protein. Of 400,000 to 550,000 distinct CDR3 sequences listed, roughly 23% are singletons. Germline V CDR1 and CDR2: DFQATT, SNEGSKA (reference sequence). V was shortened by 1 base and J by 7 bases, with 16 bases between the two germline ends. This CDR3 is built from 14 residues. Note on this clonotype: Its specificity is not known.

This specimen was CD4+ T cells sorted from PBMCs, taken 5 days after vaccination. The source is a man aged 50 to 60 who received an inactivated influenza vaccine. J is TRBJ2-5 and V is TRBV20-1; either TRBD1 or TRBD2 may fit D (5 bases each). The CDR3 sequence is CSARARDGRTTQYF. For the CDR3, the DNA is TGCAGTGCTAGAGCTAGGGACGGCAGGACGACCCAGTACTTC.